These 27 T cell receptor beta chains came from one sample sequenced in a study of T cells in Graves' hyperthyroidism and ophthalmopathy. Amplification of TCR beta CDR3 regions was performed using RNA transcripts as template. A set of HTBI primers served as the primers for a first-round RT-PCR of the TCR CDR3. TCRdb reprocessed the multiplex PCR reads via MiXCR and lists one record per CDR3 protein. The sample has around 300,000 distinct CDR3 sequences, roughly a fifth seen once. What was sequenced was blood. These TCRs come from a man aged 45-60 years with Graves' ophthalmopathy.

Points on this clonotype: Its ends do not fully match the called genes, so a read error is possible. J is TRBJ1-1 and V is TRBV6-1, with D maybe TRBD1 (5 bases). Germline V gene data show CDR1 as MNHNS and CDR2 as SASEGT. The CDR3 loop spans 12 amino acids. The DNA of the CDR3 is TGTGCCACCAGTCCGGGGACCCCTGAAGCTTTCTTT. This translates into CATSPGTPEAFF.

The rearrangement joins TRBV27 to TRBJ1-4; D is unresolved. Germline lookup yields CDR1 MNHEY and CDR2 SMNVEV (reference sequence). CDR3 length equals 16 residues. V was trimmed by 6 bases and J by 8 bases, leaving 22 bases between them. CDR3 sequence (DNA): TGTGCCAGCAGACGTATGCGGGCGGAGCCCGCCGAAAAACTGTTTTTT. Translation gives CASRRMRAEPAEKLFF.

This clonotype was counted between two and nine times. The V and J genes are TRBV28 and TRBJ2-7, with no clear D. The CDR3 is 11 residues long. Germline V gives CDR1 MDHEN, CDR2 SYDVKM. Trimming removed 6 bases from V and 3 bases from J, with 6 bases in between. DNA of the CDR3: TGTGCCAGCAGATGGGGCTACGAGCAGTACTTC. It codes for CASRWGYEQYF.

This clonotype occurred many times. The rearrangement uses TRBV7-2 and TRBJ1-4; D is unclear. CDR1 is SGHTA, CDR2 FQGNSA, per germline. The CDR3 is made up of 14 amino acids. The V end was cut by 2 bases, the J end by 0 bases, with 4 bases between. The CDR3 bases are TGTGCCAGCAGCTTAACACCAACTAATGAAAAACTGTTTTTT. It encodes CASSLTPTNEKLFF. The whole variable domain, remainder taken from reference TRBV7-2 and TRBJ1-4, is GAGVSQSPSNKVTEKGKDVELRCDPISGHTALYWYRQSLGQGLEFLIYFQGNSAPDKSGLPSDRFSAERTGGSVSTLTIQRTQQEDSAVYLCASSLTPTNEKLFFGSGTQLSVL.

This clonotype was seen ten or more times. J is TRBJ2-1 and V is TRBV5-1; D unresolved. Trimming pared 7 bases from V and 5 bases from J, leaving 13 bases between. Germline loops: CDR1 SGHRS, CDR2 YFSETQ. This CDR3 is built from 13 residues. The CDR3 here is CASYPGPNNEQFF. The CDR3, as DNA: TGCGCCAGCTACCCCGGGCCCAACAATGAGCAGTTCTTC.

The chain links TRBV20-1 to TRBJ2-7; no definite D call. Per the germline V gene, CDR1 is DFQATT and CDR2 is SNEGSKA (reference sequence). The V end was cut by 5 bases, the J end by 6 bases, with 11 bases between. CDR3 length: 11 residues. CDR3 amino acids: CSAGLVGEQYF. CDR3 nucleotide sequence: TGCAGTGCTGGCTTGGTGGGCGAGCAGTACTTC.

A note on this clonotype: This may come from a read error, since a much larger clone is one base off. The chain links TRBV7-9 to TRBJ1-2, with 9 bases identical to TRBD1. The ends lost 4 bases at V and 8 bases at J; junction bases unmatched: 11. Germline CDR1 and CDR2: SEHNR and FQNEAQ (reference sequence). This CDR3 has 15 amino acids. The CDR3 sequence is CASSSGPGQGGGYTF. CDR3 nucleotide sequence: TGTGCCAGCAGCTCAGGGCCGGGACAGGGCGGCGGCTACACCTTC.

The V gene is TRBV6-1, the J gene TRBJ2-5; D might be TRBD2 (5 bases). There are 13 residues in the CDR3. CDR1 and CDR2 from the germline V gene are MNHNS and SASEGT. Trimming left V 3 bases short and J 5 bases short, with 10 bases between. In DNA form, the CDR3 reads TGTGCCAGCAGTGATACTAGACGGGAGACCCAGTACTTC. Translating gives CASSDTRRETQYF.

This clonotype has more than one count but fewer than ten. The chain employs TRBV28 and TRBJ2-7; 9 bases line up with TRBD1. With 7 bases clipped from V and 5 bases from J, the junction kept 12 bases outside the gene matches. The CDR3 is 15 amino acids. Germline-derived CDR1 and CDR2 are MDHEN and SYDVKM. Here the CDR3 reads CASTTRDRETHEQYF. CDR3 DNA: TGTGCCAGCACCACCCGGGACAGGGAAACCCACGAGCAGTACTTC.

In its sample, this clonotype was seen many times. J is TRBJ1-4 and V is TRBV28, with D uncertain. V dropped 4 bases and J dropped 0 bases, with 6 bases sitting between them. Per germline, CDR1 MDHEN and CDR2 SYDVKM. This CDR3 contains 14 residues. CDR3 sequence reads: CASSYGATNEKLFF. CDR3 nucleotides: TGTGCCAGCAGTTACGGGGCAACTAATGAAAAACTGTTTTTT.

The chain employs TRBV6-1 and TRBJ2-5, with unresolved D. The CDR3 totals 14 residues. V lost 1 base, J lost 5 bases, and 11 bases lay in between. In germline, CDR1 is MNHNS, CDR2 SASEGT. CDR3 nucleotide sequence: TGTGCCAGCAGTGAAGGGTCAGACATTGAGACCCAGTACTTC. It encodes CASSEGSDIETQYF.

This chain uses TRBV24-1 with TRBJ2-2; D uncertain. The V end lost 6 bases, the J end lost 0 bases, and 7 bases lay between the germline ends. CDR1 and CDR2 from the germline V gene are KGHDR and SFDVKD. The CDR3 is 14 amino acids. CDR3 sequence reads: CATSKRANTGELFF. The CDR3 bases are TGTGCCACCAGTAAACGGGCGAACACCGGGGAGCTGTTTTTT.

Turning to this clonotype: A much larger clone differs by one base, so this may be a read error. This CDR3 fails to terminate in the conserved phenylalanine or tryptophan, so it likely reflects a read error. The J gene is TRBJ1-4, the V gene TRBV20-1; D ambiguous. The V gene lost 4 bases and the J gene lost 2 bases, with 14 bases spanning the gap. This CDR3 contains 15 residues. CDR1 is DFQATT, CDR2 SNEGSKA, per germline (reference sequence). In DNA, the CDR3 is TGCAGTGCTATGGACTTCTCGGGGACTAATGAAAAACTGTTTTCT. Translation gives CSAMDFSGTNEKLFS.

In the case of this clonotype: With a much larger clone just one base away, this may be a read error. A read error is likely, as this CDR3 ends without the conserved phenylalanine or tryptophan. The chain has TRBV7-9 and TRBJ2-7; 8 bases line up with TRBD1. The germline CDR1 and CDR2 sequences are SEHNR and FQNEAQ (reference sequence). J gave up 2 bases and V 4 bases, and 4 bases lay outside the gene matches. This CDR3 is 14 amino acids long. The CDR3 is CASSSGQGAYEQYS. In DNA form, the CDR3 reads TGTGCCAGCAGCTCCGGACAGGGAGCCTACGAGCAGTACTCC.

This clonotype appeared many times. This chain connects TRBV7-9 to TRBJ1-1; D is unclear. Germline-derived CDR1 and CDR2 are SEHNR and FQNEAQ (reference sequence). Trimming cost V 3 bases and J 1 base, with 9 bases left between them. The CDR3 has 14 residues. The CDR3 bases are TGTGCCAGCAGCTTCAGAGGGAGGAACACTGAAGCTTTCTTT. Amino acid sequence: CASSFRGRNTEAFF.

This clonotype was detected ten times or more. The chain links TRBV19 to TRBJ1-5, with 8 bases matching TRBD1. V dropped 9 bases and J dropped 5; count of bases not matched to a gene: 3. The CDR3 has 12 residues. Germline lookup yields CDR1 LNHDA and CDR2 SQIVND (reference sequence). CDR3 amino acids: CASGQGYQPQHF. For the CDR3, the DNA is TGTGCCAGCGGACAGGGATATCAGCCCCAGCATTTT.

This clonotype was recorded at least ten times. CDR3 sequence reads: CASSPHRGDGNQPQHF. Here the CDR3 DNA reads TGTGCCAGCAGTCCCCACCGGGGGGACGGCAATCAGCCCCAGCATTTT. The J gene is TRBJ1-5, the V gene TRBV27, with D perhaps matching TRBD1 (5 bases). Looked up from germline, CDR1 is MNHEY and CDR2 is SMNVEV (reference sequence). The CDR3 is 16 amino acids. Trimming took 5 bases from V and 2 from J, leaving 16 bases between them.

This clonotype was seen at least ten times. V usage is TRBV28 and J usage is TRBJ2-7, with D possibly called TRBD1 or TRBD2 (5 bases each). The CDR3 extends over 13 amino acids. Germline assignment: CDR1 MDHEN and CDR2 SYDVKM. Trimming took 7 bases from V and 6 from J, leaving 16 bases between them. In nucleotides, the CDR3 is TGTGCCAGCATCTCTGAGGGGCTTGGCGAGCAGTACTTC. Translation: CASISEGLGEQYF.

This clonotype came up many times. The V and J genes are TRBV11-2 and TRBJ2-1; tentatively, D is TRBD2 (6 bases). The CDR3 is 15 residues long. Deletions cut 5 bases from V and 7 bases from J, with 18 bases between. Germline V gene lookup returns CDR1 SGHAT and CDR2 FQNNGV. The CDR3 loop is CASSPRDLARNEQFF. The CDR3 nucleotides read TGTGCCAGCAGCCCCCGGGACTTAGCGAGGAATGAGCAGTTCTTC.

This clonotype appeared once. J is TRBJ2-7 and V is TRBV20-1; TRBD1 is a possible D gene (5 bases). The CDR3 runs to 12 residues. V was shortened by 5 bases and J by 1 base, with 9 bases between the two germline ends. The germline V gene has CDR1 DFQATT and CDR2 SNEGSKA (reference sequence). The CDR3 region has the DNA TGCAGTGCTCTCGACAGATCCTACGAGCAGTACTTC. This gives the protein CSALDRSYEQYF.

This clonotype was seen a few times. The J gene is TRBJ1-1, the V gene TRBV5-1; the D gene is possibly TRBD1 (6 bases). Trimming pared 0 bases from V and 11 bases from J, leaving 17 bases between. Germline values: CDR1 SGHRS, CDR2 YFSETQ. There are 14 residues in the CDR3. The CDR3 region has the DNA TGCGCCAGCAGCTTGGACGGTCAGGGGAGAGGTGCTTTCTTT. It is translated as CASSLDGQGRGAFF.

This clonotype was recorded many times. This chain's CDR3 is CASSDSQGAYQPQHF. CDR3 nucleotides: TGTGCCAGCAGTGACTCGCAGGGGGCCTATCAGCCCCAGCATTTT. V and J are TRBV6-1 and TRBJ1-5, with 8 bases fitting TRBD1. J gave up 5 bases and V 3 bases, and 6 bases lay outside the gene matches. The length of the CDR3 is 15 residues. CDR1 and CDR2 from the germline V gene are MNHNS and SASEGT.

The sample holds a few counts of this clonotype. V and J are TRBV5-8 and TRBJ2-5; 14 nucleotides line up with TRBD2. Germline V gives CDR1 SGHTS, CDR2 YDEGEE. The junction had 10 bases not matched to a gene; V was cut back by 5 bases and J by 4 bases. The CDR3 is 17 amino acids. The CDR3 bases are TGTGCCAGCAGTTCGGGCCGACTAGCGGGAGGGCGAGAGACCCAGTACTTC. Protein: CASSSGRLAGGRETQYF.

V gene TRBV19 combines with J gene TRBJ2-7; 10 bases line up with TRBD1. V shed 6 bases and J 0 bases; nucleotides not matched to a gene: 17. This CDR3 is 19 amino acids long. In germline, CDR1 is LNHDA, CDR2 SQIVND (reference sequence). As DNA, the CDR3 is TGTGCCAGTAGCCTCCGCTCCGGGACAGGGGCCACAAGCTCCTACGAGCAGTACTTC. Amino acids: CASSLRSGTGATSSYEQYF.

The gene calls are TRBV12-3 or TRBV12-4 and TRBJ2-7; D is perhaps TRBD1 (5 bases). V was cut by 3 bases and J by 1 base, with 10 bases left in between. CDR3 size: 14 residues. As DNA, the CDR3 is TGTGCCAGCAGTTTGACAGCATCTTCCTACGAGCAGTACTTC. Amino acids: CASSLTASSYEQYF.

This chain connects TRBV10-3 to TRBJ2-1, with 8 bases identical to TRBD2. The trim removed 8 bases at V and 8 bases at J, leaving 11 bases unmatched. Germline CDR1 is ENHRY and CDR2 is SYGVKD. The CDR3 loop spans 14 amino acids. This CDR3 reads CAIQGGTSVYEQFF. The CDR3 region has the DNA TGTGCCATCCAAGGCGGGACTAGTGTCTATGAGCAGTTCTTC.

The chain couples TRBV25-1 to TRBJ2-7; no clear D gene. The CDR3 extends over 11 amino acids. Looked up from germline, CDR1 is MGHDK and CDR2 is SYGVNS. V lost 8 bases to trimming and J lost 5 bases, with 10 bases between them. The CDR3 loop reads CASGPGNEQYF. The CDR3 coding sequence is TGTGCCAGCGGACCGGGCAACGAGCAGTACTTC.